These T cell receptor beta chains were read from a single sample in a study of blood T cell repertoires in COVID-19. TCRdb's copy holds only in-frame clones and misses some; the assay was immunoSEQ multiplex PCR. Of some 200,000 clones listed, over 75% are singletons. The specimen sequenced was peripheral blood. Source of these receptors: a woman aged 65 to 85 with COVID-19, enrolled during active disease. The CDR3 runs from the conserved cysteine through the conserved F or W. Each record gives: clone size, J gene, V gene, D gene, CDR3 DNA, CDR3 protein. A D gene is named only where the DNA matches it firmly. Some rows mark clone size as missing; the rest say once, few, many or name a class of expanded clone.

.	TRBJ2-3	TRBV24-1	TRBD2	TGTGCCACCAGTGACAACCTTGCGGGAGGAGGAGATACGCAGTATTTT	CATSDNLAGGGDTQYF
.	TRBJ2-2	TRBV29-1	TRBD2	TGCAGCGCAACAAGCCTAGCGGGAGCCGGGGAGCTGTTTTTT	CSATSLAGAGELFF
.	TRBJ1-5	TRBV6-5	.	TGTGCCAGCAGGCCCGACAGGCCGTATCAGCCCCAGCATTTT	CASRPDRPYQPQHF
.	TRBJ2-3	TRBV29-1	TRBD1	TGCAGCGTTGAAGGACAGGGGAACACAGATACGCAGTATTTT	CSVEGQGNTDTQYF
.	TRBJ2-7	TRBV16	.	TGTGCCAGCAGCCAGCTTGGCGCGGGACGCTACGAGCAGTACTTC	CASSQLGAGRYEQYF
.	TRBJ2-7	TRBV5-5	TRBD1	TGTGCCAGCAGCCTTTCGGACAGGAACCTCTACGAGCAGTACTTC	CASSLSDRNLYEQYF
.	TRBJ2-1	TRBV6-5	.	TGTGCCAGCAGTTACTTACAGGGATACAATGAGCAGTTCTTC	CASSYLQGYNEQFF
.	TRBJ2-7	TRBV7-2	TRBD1	TGTGCCAGCAGCTCCGACAGGGCTTCCTACGAGCAGTACTTC	CASSSDRASYEQYF
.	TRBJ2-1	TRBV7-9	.	TGTGCCAGCAGCTTAGTTTCAAGCCTACATAGAGGAGGTGAGCAGTTCTTC	CASSLVSSLHRGGEQFF
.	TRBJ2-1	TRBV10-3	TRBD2	TGTGCCATCAAAATTAGCTCTAGCGGGAGTAACAATGAGCAGTTCTTC	CAIKISSSGSNNEQFF
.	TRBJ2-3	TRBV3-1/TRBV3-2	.	TGTGCCAGCAGCCCGGGTGGTCAGGGAAACACAGATACGCAGTATTTT	CASSPGGQGNTDTQYF
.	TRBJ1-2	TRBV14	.	TGTGCCAGCAGCCAGGGCAGAAACTATGGCTACACCTTC	CASSQGRNYGYTF
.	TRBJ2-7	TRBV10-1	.	TGCGCCAGCAGTGTGACTTGCTACGAGCAGTACTTC	CASSVTCYEQYF
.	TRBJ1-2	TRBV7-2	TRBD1	TGTGCCAGCTCCTGGGGACAGGGAGACTACACCTTC	CASSWGQGDYTF
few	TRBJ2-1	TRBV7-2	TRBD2	TGTGCCAGCAGCTTAAGGGCTAGCGGGTATTCTTACAATGAGCAGTTCTTC	CASSLRASGYSYNEQFF
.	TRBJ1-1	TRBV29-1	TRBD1	TGCAGCGTTCGTACAGGGGCCGCCACTGAAGCTTTCTTT	CSVRTGAATEAFF
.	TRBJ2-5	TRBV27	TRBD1	TGTGCCAGCAGTCCTTACCGACGACAGGGCGGGGAGACCCAGTACTTC	CASSPYRRQGGETQYF
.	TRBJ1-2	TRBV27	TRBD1	TGTGCCAGCAGTTTATCAGGGGGCGTAGGAGGCTACACCTTC	CASSLSGGVGGYTF
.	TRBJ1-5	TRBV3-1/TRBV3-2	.	TGTGCCAGCAGCCGACAGGTAGATCAGCCCCAGCATTTT	CASSRQVDQPQHF
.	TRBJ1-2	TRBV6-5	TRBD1	TGTGCCAGCAGTTTTCAGGGGGCGGCGGGCTACACCTTC	CASSFQGAAGYTF
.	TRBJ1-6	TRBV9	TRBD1	TGTGCCAGCAGCGCATCGCCAGGGGGCGCGTATAATTCACCCCTCCACTTT	CASSASPGGAYNSPLHF
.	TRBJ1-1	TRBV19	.	TGTGCCAGTAGTAGGGGGGGAGTCGGGAACACTGAAGCTTTCTTT	CASSRGGVGNTEAFF
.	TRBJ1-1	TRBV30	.	TGTGCCTGGAGCATAGGGGCCACTGAAGCTTTCTTT	CAWSIGATEAFF
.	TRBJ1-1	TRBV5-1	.	TGCGCCAGCAGCTTGGGACATCTGAACACTGAAGCTTTCTTT	CASSLGHLNTEAFF
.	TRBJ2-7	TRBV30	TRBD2	TGTGCCTGGAGTGCTACGGGGGGATTTTACGAGCAGTACTTC	CAWSATGGFYEQYF
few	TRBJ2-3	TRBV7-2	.	TGTGCCAGCAGCCTGGCGCAGGGGCCGCCAGGTACGCAGTATTTT	CASSLAQGPPGTQYF
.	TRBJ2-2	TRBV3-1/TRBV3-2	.	TGTGCCAGCAGCCCACCAAGGTATACGGGGGGCCTGAGCACCGGGGAGCTGTTTTTT	CASSPPRYTGGLSTGELFF
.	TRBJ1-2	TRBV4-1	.	TGCGCCAGCAGCCAAGATATGGCACAGCTCTATGGCTACACCTTC	CASSQDMAQLYGYTF
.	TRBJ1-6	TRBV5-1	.	TGCGCCAGCAGCGTGGGGGAGTCAAATTCACCCCTCCACTTT	CASSVGESNSPLHF
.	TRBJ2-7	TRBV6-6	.	TGTGCCAGCAGTTACTCGCAGGGGACGGTTACCTACGAGCAGTACTTC	CASSYSQGTVTYEQYF
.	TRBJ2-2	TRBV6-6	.	TGTGCCAGCAGTTACTCGCTGGACTCTTTTACCGGGGAGCTGTTTTTT	CASSYSLDSFTGELFF
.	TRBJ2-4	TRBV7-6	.	TGTGCCAGCAGCTTAGCGCCACTAGCCAAAAACATTCAGTACTTC	CASSLAPLAKNIQYF
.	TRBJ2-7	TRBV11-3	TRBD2	TGTGCCAGCAGCCAAGGACTAGCGGTAACCTACGAGCAGTACTTC	CASSQGLAVTYEQYF
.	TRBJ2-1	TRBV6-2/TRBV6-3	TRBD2	TGTGCCAGCAGCCGGTATCTAGCGGGGGGTTCGGTAAACAATGAGCAGTTCTTC	CASSRYLAGGSVNNEQFF
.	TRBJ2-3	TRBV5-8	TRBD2	TGTGCCAGCAGCTTGGCGGGACTAGCGGGAGACGGTGGCACAGATACGCAGTATTTT	CASSLAGLAGDGGTDTQYF
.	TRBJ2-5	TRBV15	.	TGTGCCACCAGCAGAGGTCCCGGCGGGGATTTGTCTGAGACCCAGTACTTC	CATSRGPGGDLSETQYF
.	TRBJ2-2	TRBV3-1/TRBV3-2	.	TGTGCCAGCAGCCAAATAGTCGGGGAGCTGTTTTTT	CASSQIVGELFF
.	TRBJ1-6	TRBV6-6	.	TGTGCCAGCAGTTCATTTAATTCACCCCTCCACTTT	CASSSFNSPLHF
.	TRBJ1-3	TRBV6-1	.	TGTGCCAGCAGTGATAGCGGCCGAAACACCATATATTTT	CASSDSGRNTIYF
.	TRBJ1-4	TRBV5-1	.	TGCGCCAGCAGCTTGGGCGGATCTAATGAAAAACTGTTTTTT	CASSLGGSNEKLFF
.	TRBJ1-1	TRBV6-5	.	TGTGCCAGCAGTCCCACCTCGGGGAACACTGAAGCTTTCTTT	CASSPTSGNTEAFF
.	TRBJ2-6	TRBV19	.	TGTGCCAGTACCTCCCCGGGACTTGCCTACTCTGGGGCCAACGTCCTGACTTTC	CASTSPGLAYSGANVLTF
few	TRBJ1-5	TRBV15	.	TGTGCCACCAGCAGAGATGGGGGGATACGGAGTCAGCCCCAGCATTTT	CATSRDGGIRSQPQHF
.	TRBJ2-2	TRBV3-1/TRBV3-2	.	TGTGCCAGCAGAGGGGGTTCGAACACCGGGGAGCTGTTTTTT	CASRGGSNTGELFF
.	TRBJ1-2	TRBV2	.	TGTGCCAGCAGTGAAGATTACGGTTCGAACTATGGCTACACCTTC	CASSEDYGSNYGYTF
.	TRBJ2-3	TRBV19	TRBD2	TGTGCCAGTAGTAACCGACTAGCGGGAGATGGGGCGCCTAGCACAGATACGCAGTATTTT	CASSNRLAGDGAPSTDTQYF